The 21 T cell receptor beta chains listed next were all sequenced from one sample in a study of Ad26.COV2.S vaccination and SARS-CoV-2 variants. Using immunoSEQ multiplex PCR, the repertoire was profiled, and TCRdb retains in-frame clones only, with some absent. The table records 200,000 to 250,000 clones, over 75% of them present only once. The treatment: around 19 received Ad26.COV2.S at low or high dose, single or two shots; about 5 received placebo; per-sample allocation not given. Sampling occurred on day 63 after the first vaccine or placebo injection. Material: peripheral blood, obtained in a trial of Ad26.COV2.S vaccine versus placebo. These TCRs come from a person between 18 and 59 years old who received the Ad26.COV2.S COVID-19 vaccine or a placebo.

The rearrangement joins TRBV6-5 to TRBJ2-7, with 8 bases aligning to TRBD2. CDR1 is MNHEY and CDR2 is SVGAGI in the germline V gene. V lost 6 bases to trimming and J lost 7 bases; unmatched junction nucleotides: 11. The length of the CDR3 is 14 residues. DNA of the CDR3: TGTGCCAGCAGAGACGGGACACCGGGGGGGGAGCAGTACTTC. It yields the protein CASRDGTPGGEQYF.

The chain uses TRBV10-3 and TRBJ1-1, with TRBD1 matching 8 bases. The CDR3 is 16 amino acids. Per the germline V gene, CDR1 is ENHRY and CDR2 is SYGVKD. Losses at the gene ends were 9 bases for V and 6 bases for J; bases not matched to a gene: 18. The CDR3 DNA reads as TGTGCCATTTCCGGGCGGGGAGGACAGGGAACTTCTGAAGCTTTCTTT. It encodes CAISGRGGQGTSEAFF.

The rearrangement joins TRBV7-6 to TRBJ2-1, with 8 bases aligning to TRBD1. With 3 bases clipped from V and 4 bases from J, the junction kept 5 bases outside the gene matches. The CDR3 is made up of 15 amino acids. Germline CDR1 SGHVS, CDR2 FNYEAQ. CDR3 amino acids: CASSFDRGLYNEQFF. CDR3 sequence (DNA): TGTGCCAGCAGCTTCGACAGGGGACTTTACAATGAGCAGTTCTTC.

The J gene is TRBJ1-1, the V gene TRBV7-2; no firm D call. This CDR3 is built from 13 residues. Trimming left V 0 bases short and J 4 bases short, with 6 bases between. Germline V gives CDR1 SGHTA, CDR2 FQGNSA. The CDR3 is CASSLAGITEAFF. In nucleotides, the CDR3 is TGTGCCAGCAGCTTAGCAGGGATCACTGAAGCTTTCTTT.

This clone has a single count. This chain uses TRBV19 with TRBJ2-1, with 9 bases identical to TRBD1. CDR3 length equals 16 residues. Per germline, CDR1 LNHDA and CDR2 SQIVND (reference sequence). The V and J ends lost 0 bases and 8 bases, in that order; junction bases with no gene match: 8. CDR3 region: CASSIEGDRVLHEQFF. As DNA, the CDR3 is TGTGCCAGTAGTATAGAGGGGGACAGGGTGTTACATGAGCAGTTCTTC.

CDR3 residues: CAISEGWTDGYTF. In DNA, the CDR3 is TGTGCCATCAGTGAGGGGTGGACCGATGGCTACACCTTC. This chain connects TRBV10-3 to TRBJ1-2; D ambiguous. The CDR3 covers 13 residues. The ends were cut back, 2 bases at V and 6 bases at J, with 10 bases in the middle. Germline V CDR1 and CDR2: ENHRY, SYGVKD.

The chain recombines TRBV5-1 with TRBJ2-3, with TRBD2 matching 9 bases. V lost 4 bases and J lost 6; bases outside the gene matches: 6. The germline CDR1 and CDR2 sequences are SGHRS and YFSETQ. The CDR3 is 14 amino acids. In nucleotides, the CDR3 is TGCGCCAGCAGCCAGGGACTAGCACTCGATACGCAGTATTTT. Its protein is CASSQGLALDTQYF. The whole variable domain, filled in from reference TRBV5-1 and TRBJ2-3, reads KAGVTQTPRYLIKTRGQQVTLSCSPISGHRSVSWYQQTPGQGLQFLFEYFSETQRNKGNFPGRFSGRQFSNSRSEMNVSTLELGDSALYLCASSQGLALDTQYFGPGTRLTVL.

V usage is TRBV10-3 and J usage is TRBJ1-2, with 7 positions matching TRBD1. CDR3 length: 14 residues. Trimming took 2 bases from V and 5 from J; bases not matched to a gene: 5. Germline assignment: CDR1 ENHRY and CDR2 SYGVKD. The CDR3 bases are TGTGCCATCAGTGAGATAGACAGGGTGTATGGCTACACCTTC. It specifies CAISEIDRVYGYTF.

This clone came up once. This chain connects TRBV19 to TRBJ2-7, with 8 bases lining up with TRBD1. The CDR3 extends over 15 amino acids. From germline, CDR1 is LNHDA and CDR2 SQIVND (reference sequence). V shed 4 bases, J shed 1 base, and the junction held 6 bases outside the gene matches. Written as DNA, the CDR3 is TGTGCCAGTAGTACACTCAGGGGGCCGTCCTACGAGCAGTACTTC. It specifies CASSTLRGPSYEQYF.

The chain combines TRBV4-1 with TRBJ2-7; 9 bases map to TRBD2. With V trimmed by 4 bases and J by 3 bases, 7 bases remained unmatched. The CDR3 has 15 amino acids. Germline CDR1 is MGHRA and CDR2 is YSYEKL. CDR3 bases: TGCGCCAGCAGCCCCTCAACTAGCGGGCTCTACGAGCAGTACTTC. It encodes CASSPSTSGLYEQYF.

This clone was seen at least ten times. This chain joins TRBV29-1 and TRBJ1-5; 9 bases map to TRBD1. The CDR3 length is 14 residues. Trimming cost V 6 bases and J 6 bases; bases outside gene matches: 9. Germline V gene lookup returns CDR1 SQVTM and CDR2 ANQGSEA. For the CDR3, the DNA is TGCAGCGTAGCTACAGGGGGCGCGGGTCAGCCCCAGCATTTT. Residues: CSVATGGAGQPQHF.

This chain links TRBV28 with TRBJ2-1, with D perhaps TRBD2 (5 bases). Germline V CDR1 and CDR2: MDHEN, SYDVKM. The CDR3 is 13 residues long. Trimming pared 5 bases from V and 12 bases from J, leaving 17 bases between. The CDR3 reads CASSPHPPGWQFF. CDR3 coding DNA: TGTGCCAGCAGTCCCCACCCTCCGGGATGGCAGTTCTTC.

The chain recombines TRBV5-1 with TRBJ1-5, with D possibly matching TRBD1 (5 bases). This CDR3 contains 15 residues. The V gene lost 4 bases and the J gene lost 4 bases, with 15 bases spanning the gap. In germline, CDR1 is SGHRS, CDR2 YFSETQ. CDR3 sequence (DNA): TGCGCCAGCAGCCATTCCCCAGGGCTTAATCAGCCCCAGCATTTT. This codes for CASSHSPGLNQPQHF. The whole variable domain, remainder taken from reference TRBV5-1 and TRBJ1-5, is KAGVTQTPRYLIKTRGQQVTLSCSPISGHRSVSWYQQTPGQGLQFLFEYFSETQRNKGNFPGRFSGRQFSNSRSEMNVSTLELGDSALYLCASSHSPGLNQPQHFGDGTRLSIL.

The V call is TRBV6-1, the J call TRBJ2-1; 8 nucleotides line up with TRBD2. V shed 4 bases, J shed 2 bases, and the junction held 10 bases outside the gene matches. CDR3 length: 17 residues. CDR1 is MNHNS and CDR2 is SASEGT in the germline V gene. This CDR3 is CASSGVGRASAYNEQFF. As DNA, the CDR3 is TGTGCCAGCAGTGGGGTCGGGAGGGCCAGCGCCTACAATGAGCAGTTCTTC.

J is TRBJ2-1 and V is TRBV6-5; no clear D gene. Germline V gene data show CDR1 as MNHEY and CDR2 as SVGAGI. The CDR3 totals 12 residues. The V and J ends lost 6 bases and 8 bases respectively, with 11 bases between them. CDR3 in amino acids: CASRLESDEQFF. The CDR3 DNA reads TGTGCCAGCAGATTAGAATCCGATGAGCAGTTCTTC.

This clone appeared a few times. The V and J genes are TRBV7-2 and TRBJ2-3; no definite D call. CDR1 is SGHTA and CDR2 is FQGNSA in the germline V gene. This CDR3 has 16 amino acids. Trimming shortened V by 0 bases and J by 0 bases, and 10 bases separated the two germline ends. The DNA of the CDR3 is TGTGCCAGCAGCTTAGCCACCGCCCGGAGCACAGATACGCAGTATTTT. This sequence encodes CASSLATARSTDTQYF.

This chain links TRBV19 with TRBJ2-1, with a possible D match to TRBD2 (6 bases). The CDR3 is 16 residues long. Germline V gene data show CDR1 as LNHDA and CDR2 as SQIVND (reference sequence). Trimming took off 5 bases at V and 3 bases at J, with 17 bases between the two ends. CDR3 coding DNA: TGTGCCAGTAGTCCTGCCCCAGCGGGCCACTACAATGAGCAGTTCTTC. It encodes CASSPAPAGHYNEQFF.

The chain combines TRBV6-2 or TRBV6-3 with TRBJ1-1, with D possibly being TRBD1 (6 bases). The CDR3 loop spans 18 amino acids. V lost 2 bases and J 1 base, leaving 20 bases between the germline ends. Germline loops: CDR1 MNHEY, CDR2 SVGEGT. CDR3 loop: CASSYLRGPGVSNTEAFF. The CDR3 bases are TGTGCCAGCAGTTACCTCCGGGGGCCGGGGGTTTCGAACACTGAAGCTTTCTTT.

The chain carries TRBV30 and TRBJ2-1; D call uncertain. CDR3 size: 15 residues. CDR1 is GTSNPN, CDR2 SVGIG, per germline (reference sequence). The ends were cut back, 0 bases at V and 2 bases at J, with 11 bases in the middle. CDR3 residues: CAWSVPRGPYNEQFF. CDR3 bases: TGTGCCTGGAGTGTACCCCGAGGACCCTACAATGAGCAGTTCTTC.

This sequence joins TRBV11-2 and TRBJ1-1; D is unresolved. This CDR3 has 13 residues. The germline V gene has CDR1 SGHAT and CDR2 FQNNGV. V shed 0 bases and J shed 11 bases, with 13 bases lying between them. CDR3 in amino acids: CASSLEIIAEAFF. The CDR3 nucleotides are TGTGCCAGCAGCTTAGAGATAATAGCCGAGGCTTTCTTT.

This chain uses TRBV5-1 with TRBJ2-7, with TRBD2 matching 10 bases. The germline CDR1 and CDR2 sequences are SGHRS and YFSETQ. This CDR3 region has 15 residues. V lost 5 bases and J lost 0; bases outside the gene matches: 5. CDR3 residues: CASRHGTSDSYEQYF. CDR3 coding DNA: TGCGCCAGCAGACACGGGACTAGCGACTCCTACGAGCAGTACTTC.